The rows below give T cell receptor beta chains drawn from one sample of a study of blood T cell repertoires in COVID-19. Data came from immunoSEQ multiplex PCR; TCRdb stores just in-frame clones and leaves some out. Of a few hundred thousand clones in the sample, about nine tenths were seen once. Sequenced input: peripheral blood. The receptors here all came from a woman in her twenties or thirties with active or convalescent COVID-19. The CDR3 runs from the conserved cysteine through the conserved F or W. A D gene is named only where the DNA matches it firmly.

CDR3 DNA: TGTGCCAGCAGTTACTCGAGGGGACTTAACTATGGCTACACCTTC
CDR3 protein: CASSYSRGLNYGYTF
D gene: .
J gene: TRBJ1-2
V gene: TRBV6-6

CDR3 DNA: TGCGCCAGCAGCTTCGACAGGGCCTACAATGAGCAGTTCTTC
CDR3 protein: CASSFDRAYNEQFF
D gene: TRBD1
J gene: TRBJ2-1
V gene: TRBV5-1

CDR3 DNA: TGTGCCAGCCGGGGGTTGAGAACAGATACGCAGTATTTT
CDR3 protein: CASRGLRTDTQYF
D gene: .
J gene: TRBJ2-3
V gene: TRBV2

CDR3 DNA: TGCGCCAGCAGCGCGCTCATGGCCCTAGCGGGGCTAGAGACCCAGTACTTC
CDR3 protein: CASSALMALAGLETQYF
D gene: TRBD2
J gene: TRBJ2-5
V gene: TRBV5-1

CDR3 DNA: TGTGCCAGCAGCTTAGCGGCGGGGGGCGCAGGGGACACCATATATTTT
CDR3 protein: CASSLAAGGAGDTIYF
D gene: .
J gene: TRBJ1-3
V gene: TRBV7-2

CDR3 DNA: TGCGCCAGCAGCCAAGGAGTTACGGGCACCGGGGAGCTGTTTTTT
CDR3 protein: CASSQGVTGTGELFF
D gene: .
J gene: TRBJ2-2
V gene: TRBV4-3

CDR3 DNA: TGTGCCAGCGGACACAGGGCTAGCCGAGAGACCCAGTACTTC
CDR3 protein: CASGHRASRETQYF
D gene: .
J gene: TRBJ2-5
V gene: TRBV6-5

CDR3 DNA: TGCGCCAGCAGCTGGTCCGACAGGGGATCGCTGAACACTGAAGCTTTCTTT
CDR3 protein: CASSWSDRGSLNTEAFF
D gene: TRBD1
J gene: TRBJ1-1
V gene: TRBV5-1

CDR3 DNA: TGTGCCTGGAGTCCAGGGGTAGGACAGCCCCAGCATTTT
CDR3 protein: CAWSPGVGQPQHF
D gene: .
J gene: TRBJ1-5
V gene: TRBV30

CDR3 DNA: TGTGCCAGCAGCCGACCGACAAGGTCGAACACCGGGGAGCTGTTTTTT
CDR3 protein: CASSRPTRSNTGELFF
D gene: .
J gene: TRBJ2-2
V gene: TRBV3-1/TRBV3-2

CDR3 DNA: .
CDR3 protein: CASSKAVGSGADSHHPTEAFF
D gene: .
J gene: TRBJ1-1
V gene: TRBV21-1

CDR3 DNA: TGTGCCTGGACCAGCCTATCGGACAGAAACTATGGCTACACCTTC
CDR3 protein: CAWTSLSDRNYGYTF
D gene: .
J gene: TRBJ1-2
V gene: TRBV30

CDR3 DNA: TGTGCCAGCAGTCCCGCGGGACAGGGGGGAAGCTCCTACGAGCAGTACTTC
CDR3 protein: CASSPAGQGGSSYEQYF
D gene: TRBD1
J gene: TRBJ2-7
V gene: TRBV28